This TCR beta chain was obtained from a study of a mutant IDH1 vaccine in newly diagnosed glioma (dated by TCRdb to 2020 to 2022). A note on the overall study: Vaccination began 4-6 weeks after radiotherapy alone, or alongside temozolomide cycles in the chemotherapy-containing groups. Of the 30 to 35 patients who were treated, around 62% were male and around 38% were female, and the mean age was roughly 40 years. Before enrollment, most patients had been given radiochemotherapy with temozolomide as standard therapy, while the rest had received either radiotherapy alone or temozolomide alone. Visit V12 was the week-35 safety follow-up and visit V13 was the week-47 end of study. Peripheral blood was collected at six visits: V03 (baseline), V05, V07, V10, V12 and V13. Longitudinal TCRB deep sequencing was done for some 26 treated patients, wherever samples were available for exploratory analyses. Overall results and qualifications from the work: The authors stated that sample limitations prevented analyses of patient blood samples from being reproduced. Selection of PBMC samples for TCRB deep sequencing was based on availability. No apparent relationship was observed between pseudoprogression and alterations in the top peripheral T cell clonotypes detected by TCRB sequencing. Immune responses induced by the vaccine were seen in 90% to 95% of patients across multiple MHC alleles.

Library method: the immunoSEQ multiplex PCR assay. The hsTCRB Kit was used according to the manufacturer's protocol to amplify rearranged TCR beta chain sequences. Sequencing of TCRB libraries was carried out on an Illumina MiSeq. The source study handled its data this way. Demultiplexing, trimming and gene mapping were performed with the kit vendor's proprietary platform. This immuneACCESS table, as held by TCRdb, lists in-frame sequences with V and J called but not all clones. Of the missing ones, under half trace to an unresolved V gene in checked studies; the others have no known cause. V and J calls and clone size are copied from that table; D and trimming were computed from the DNA. This sample gives tens of thousands of clones in total; roughly 80% of them show up just once. 4.3% of the sample is in the top ten clones. Trimming at the junction amounts to 0 bases on V and 1 base on J, and the germline ends lie 16 bases apart. The germline V gene sets CDR1 to LGHNA and CDR2 to YNFKEQ. Including the terminal cysteine and phenylalanine, the CDR3 comprises 17 residues. Left in the record is the CDR3 DNA by itself, 51 bases read in frame from the first base.

This specimen's time point label, interpreted: week 47, end of study. Each vaccine dose was 300 ug of a 20-mer mutant IDH1 peptide in Montanide, given subcutaneously with topical imiquimod. Patients received eight vaccinations in weeks 1, 3, 5, 7, 11, 15, 19 and 23, corresponding to visits V03 through V10. The donors had newly diagnosed IDH1-mutant astrocytomas of WHO grade 3 or 4 that showed loss of nuclear ATRX. The samples were drawn from NOA16, a multicentre, single-arm, open-label phase I trial in Germany that tested a mutant IDH1 peptide vaccine in humans for the first time. Genomic DNA for TCRB sequencing was extracted from EDTA blood using the DNeasy Blood and Tissue Kit. Regarding this clone: Which antigen it targets is not known. The record has no base qualities; no much larger clone is one base away.

Sequenced here: PBMCs, sampled from a glioma patient whose treatment included an IDH1 peptide vaccine. The sequence was obtained from a young woman with glioma. Some clones in this sample may be carry-over from other donors' samples. Recombination linked TRBV4-2 to TRBJ2-7; the D gene is not confidently resolved. The CDR3: CASSQDSPGLFSYEQYF. At the DNA level, the sequence is TGTGCCAGCAGCCAAGATTCGCCAGGCCTTTTTTCCTACGAGCAGTACTTC.